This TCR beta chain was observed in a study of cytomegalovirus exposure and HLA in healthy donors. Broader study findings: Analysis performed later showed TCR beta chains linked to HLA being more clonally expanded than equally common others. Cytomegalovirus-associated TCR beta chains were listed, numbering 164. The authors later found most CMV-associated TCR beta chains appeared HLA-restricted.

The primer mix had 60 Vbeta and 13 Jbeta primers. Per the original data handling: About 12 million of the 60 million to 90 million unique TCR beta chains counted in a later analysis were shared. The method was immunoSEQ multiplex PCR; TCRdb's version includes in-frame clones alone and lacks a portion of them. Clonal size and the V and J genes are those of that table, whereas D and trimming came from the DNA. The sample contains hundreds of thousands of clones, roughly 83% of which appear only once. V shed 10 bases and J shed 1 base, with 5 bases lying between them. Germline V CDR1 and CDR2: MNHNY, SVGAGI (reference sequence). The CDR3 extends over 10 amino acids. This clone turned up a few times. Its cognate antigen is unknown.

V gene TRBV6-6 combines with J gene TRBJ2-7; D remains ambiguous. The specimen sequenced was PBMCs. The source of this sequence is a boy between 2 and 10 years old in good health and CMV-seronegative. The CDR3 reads CATGSYEQYF. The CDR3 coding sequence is TGTGCCACCGGTTCCTACGAGCAGTACTTC.